The 13 T cell receptor beta chains presented below share a single source sample, sequenced in a study of neurological immune-mediated disorders. TCRdb passed the 5' RACE reads through MiXCR, listing each CDR3 protein once. The data contain 25,000 to 35,000 distinct CDR3 sequences, under 6.5% of them singletons. Specimen: CD4+ T cells from blood. The source of these receptors is a woman in her fifties or sixties in good health.

This clonotype was recorded many times. Its ends do not fully match the called genes, so a read error is possible. V usage is TRBV27 and J usage is TRBJ2-2; D uncertain. Germline CDR1 MNHEY, CDR2 SMNVEV (reference sequence). The CDR3 spans 14 residues. CDR3 loop: CASSTYRNTGELFF. CDR3 in DNA: TGTGCCAGCAGTACTTACCGTAACACGGGGGAGCTGTTTTTT.

CDR3 loop: CATLLGGHGNGYTF. CDR3 bases: TGTGCCACTCTCTTGGGGGGACACGGAAATGGCTACACCTTC. This chain uses TRBV28 with TRBJ1-2; tentatively, D is TRBD1 (6 bases). Looked up from germline, CDR1 is MDHEN and CDR2 is SYDVKM. This CDR3 has 14 amino acids. V was cut by 10 bases and J by 6 bases, with 21 bases left in between.

This clonotype was counted ten times or more. The J gene is TRBJ1-5, the V gene TRBV21-1; the tabulated D call, TRBD1, remains unverified against the DNA. TRBV21-1 is recorded as a pseudogene. CDR3 length: 17 amino acids. The CDR3 protein is CASSKVAPGYSNQPQHF. CDR3 coding DNA: TGTGCCAGCAGCAAAGTCGCCCCCGGATATAGCAATCAGCCCCAGCATTTT.

The chain employs TRBV29-1 and TRBJ2-3, with a possible D match to TRBD2 (5 bases). The V gene lost 1 base and the J gene lost 3 bases, with 8 bases spanning the gap. The CDR3 is 13 residues long. Germline V lookup: CDR1 SQVTM, CDR2 ANQGSEA. This chain's CDR3 is CSVEAGLTDTQYF. CDR3 sequence (DNA): TGCAGCGTTGAAGCGGGGTTAACAGATACGCAGTATTTT.

This clonotype was counted a single time. This chain connects TRBV3-1 to TRBJ2-1, with D possibly matching TRBD2 (6 bases). Germline-derived CDR1 and CDR2 are LGHDT and YNNKEL (reference sequence). Deletions cut 0 bases from V and 7 bases from J, with 13 bases between. CDR3 length: 15 amino acids. Here the CDR3 DNA reads TGTGCCAGCAGCCAAGATTCGACTAGTCGGAATGAGCAGTTCTTC. Amino acid sequence: CASSQDSTSRNEQFF.

This clonotype was counted at least ten times. V gene TRBV7-9 combines with J gene TRBJ1-1; the D gene is possibly TRBD1 (5 bases). Trimming removed 7 bases from V and 3 bases from J, with 15 bases in between. The CDR3 extends over 14 amino acids. Germline lookup yields CDR1 SEHNR and CDR2 FQNEAQ (reference sequence). The CDR3 protein is CASIGGGVYTEAFF. CDR3 in DNA: TGTGCCAGCATCGGGGGGGGGGTCTACACTGAAGCTTTCTTT.

This clonotype was counted at least ten times. The chain has TRBV5-1 and TRBJ1-2; D uncertain. The V and J ends lost 0 bases and 6 bases respectively, with 6 bases between them. The CDR3 totals 12 residues. Per the germline V gene, CDR1 is SGHRS and CDR2 is YFSETQ. DNA for the CDR3: TGCGCCAGCAGCTTGGATGGGGATGGCTACACCTTC. It translates to CASSLDGDGYTF.

This clonotype came up many times. This chain links TRBV28 with TRBJ1-5; the D gene is possibly TRBD1 (5 bases). Germline V gene data show CDR1 as MDHEN and CDR2 as SYDVKM. This CDR3 contains 17 residues. V lost 7 bases to trimming and J lost 0 bases, with 19 bases between them. Here the CDR3 DNA reads TGTGCCAGCAAAATCCGTAAGGGGAGTTATAGCAATCAGCCCCAGCATTTT. Translating it yields CASKIRKGSYSNQPQHF.

This clonotype has at least ten counts. The V gene is TRBV20-1, the J gene TRBJ2-1, with D possibly TRBD2 on 5 matching bases. The germline V gene has CDR1 DFQATT and CDR2 SNEGSKA (reference sequence). Trimming stripped 5 bases from V and 5 bases from J, with 10 bases between. The CDR3 is 12 amino acids. In DNA form, the CDR3 reads TGCAGTGCTTCCGGGGAAAACAATGAGCAGTTCTTC. As protein: CSASGENNEQFF.

There are many counts of this clonotype. The chain carries TRBV5-1 and TRBJ2-6, with no clear D. Per germline, CDR1 SGHRS and CDR2 YFSETQ. CDR3 length equals 17 residues. V was cut by 4 bases and J by 0 bases, with 14 bases left in between. CDR3 in amino acids: CASSRNSESSGANVLTF. Here the CDR3 DNA reads TGCGCCAGCAGCCGTAACTCAGAGAGCTCTGGGGCCAACGTCCTGACTTTC.

This clonotype was seen repeatedly, ten times or more. This chain connects TRBV7-2 to TRBJ1-1, with D tentatively TRBD1 (5 bases). V gave up 7 bases and J gave up 0 bases, with 12 bases separating them. The CDR3 covers 14 residues. CDR1 and CDR2 from the germline V gene are SGHTA and FQGNSA. The CDR3 protein is CASTLTALNTEAFF. CDR3 DNA: TGTGCCAGCACCTTGACAGCCTTGAACACTGAAGCTTTCTTT.

The table lists this clonotype with many counts. The rearrangement links TRBV5-1 to TRBJ2-7; D remains ambiguous. The CDR3 has 13 residues. The V gene's germline CDR1 is SGHRS and CDR2 YFSETQ. The V end lost 2 bases, the J end lost 1 base, and 7 bases lay between the germline ends. CDR3 bases: TGCGCCAGCAGCTTTACTGATTCCTACGAGCAGTACTTC. Protein: CASSFTDSYEQYF.

This clonotype was detected many times. V usage is TRBV5-5 and J usage is TRBJ2-2; 11 bases are shared with TRBD2. Looked up from germline, CDR1 is SGHKS and CDR2 is YYEKEE (reference sequence). Trimming removed 7 bases from V and 2 bases from J; junction bases left unmatched: 7. The CDR3 has 16 residues. The CDR3 reads CASCRLAGTNTGELFF. The CDR3 region has the DNA TGTGCCAGCTGTCGACTAGCGGGGACCAACACCGGGGAGCTGTTTTTT.